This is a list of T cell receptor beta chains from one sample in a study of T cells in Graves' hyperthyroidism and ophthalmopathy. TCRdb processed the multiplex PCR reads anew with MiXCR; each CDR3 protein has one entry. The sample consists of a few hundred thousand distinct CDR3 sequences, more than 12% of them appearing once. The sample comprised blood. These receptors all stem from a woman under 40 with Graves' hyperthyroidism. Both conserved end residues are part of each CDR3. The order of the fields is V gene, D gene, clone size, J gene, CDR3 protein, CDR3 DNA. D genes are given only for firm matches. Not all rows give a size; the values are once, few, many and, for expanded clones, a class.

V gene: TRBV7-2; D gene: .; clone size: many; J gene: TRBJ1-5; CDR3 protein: CASSSSGYQPQHF; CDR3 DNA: TGTGCCAGCAGCTCGTCCGGGTACCAGCCCCAGCATTTT
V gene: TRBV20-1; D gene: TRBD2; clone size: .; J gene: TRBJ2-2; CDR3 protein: CSAIPSGPGELFF; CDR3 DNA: TGCAGTGCTATACCTAGCGGGCCCGGGGAGCTGTTTTTT
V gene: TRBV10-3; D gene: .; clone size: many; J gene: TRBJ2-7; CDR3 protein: CAISESLEQYF; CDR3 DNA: TGTGCCATCAGTGAGTCCCTCGAGCAGTACTTC
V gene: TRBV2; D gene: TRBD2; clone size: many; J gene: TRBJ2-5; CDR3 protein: CASLAETHAETQYF; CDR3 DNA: TGTGCCAGCCTAGCGGAGACCCATGCAGAGACCCAGTACTTC
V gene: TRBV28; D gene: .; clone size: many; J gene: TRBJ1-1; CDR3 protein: CASSTLWAPRGDNTEAFF; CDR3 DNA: TGTGCCAGCAGTACATTATGGGCTCCGAGAGGAGATAACACTGAAGCTTTCTTT
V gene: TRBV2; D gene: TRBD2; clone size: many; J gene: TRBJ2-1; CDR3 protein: CASRLGRASYNEQFF; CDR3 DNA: TGTGCCAGCAGGCTGGGGAGGGCGTCCTACAATGAGCAGTTCTTC
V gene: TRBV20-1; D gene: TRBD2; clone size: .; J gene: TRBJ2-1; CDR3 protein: CSARSSFSGSSYNEQFF; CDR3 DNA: TGCAGTGCTAGGTCGAGTTTCAGCGGGAGCTCCTACAATGAGCAGTTCTTC
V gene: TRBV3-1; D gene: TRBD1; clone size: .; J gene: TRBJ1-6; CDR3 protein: CASSRQGGYSPLHF; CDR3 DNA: TGTGCCAGCAGCCGACAGGGAGGCTATTCACCCCTCCACTTT
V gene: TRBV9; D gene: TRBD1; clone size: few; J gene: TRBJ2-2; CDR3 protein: CASAPGQGVTGELFF; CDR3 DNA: TGTGCCAGCGCCCCCGGACAGGGGGTAACCGGGGAGCTGTTTTTT
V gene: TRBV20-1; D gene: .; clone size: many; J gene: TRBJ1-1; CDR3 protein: CSEAGRTLNTEAFF; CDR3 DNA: TGCAGTGAAGCAGGGCGGACATTGAACACTGAAGCTTTCTTT
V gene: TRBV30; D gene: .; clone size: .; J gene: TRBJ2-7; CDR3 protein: CAWSYQAYEQYF; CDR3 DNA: TGTGCCTGGAGTTATCAGGCCTACGAGCAGTACTTC
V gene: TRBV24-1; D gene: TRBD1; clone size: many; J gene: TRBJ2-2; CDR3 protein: CATSDPRKTGGPGNTGELFF; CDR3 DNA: TGTGCCACCAGTGATCCCAGAAAGACAGGGGGCCCCGGCAACACCGGGGAGCTGTTTTTT
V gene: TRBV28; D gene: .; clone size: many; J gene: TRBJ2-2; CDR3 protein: CASSLQGTLGTGELFF; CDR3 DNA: TGTGCCAGCAGTCTCCAGGGGACGCTCGGCACCGGGGAGCTGTTTTTT
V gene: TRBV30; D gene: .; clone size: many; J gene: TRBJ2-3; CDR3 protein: CAWSGDDPTDTQYF; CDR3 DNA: TGTGCCTGGAGTGGTGACGATCCCACAGATACGCAGTATTTT
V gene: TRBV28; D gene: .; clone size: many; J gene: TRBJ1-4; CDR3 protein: CASSLGQDREKLFF; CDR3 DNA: TGTGCCAGCAGTTTAGGGCAGGATCGTGAAAAACTGTTTTTT
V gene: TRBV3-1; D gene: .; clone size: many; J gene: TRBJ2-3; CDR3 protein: CASSQESILTDTQYF; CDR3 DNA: TGTGCCAGCAGCCAAGAGTCCATACTCACAGATACGCAGTATTTT
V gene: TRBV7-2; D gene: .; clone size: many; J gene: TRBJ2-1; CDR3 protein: CASSGVYNEQFF; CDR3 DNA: TGTGCCAGCAGCGGCGTCTACAATGAGCAGTTCTTC
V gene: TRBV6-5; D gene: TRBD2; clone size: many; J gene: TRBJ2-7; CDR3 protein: CASSYSAGLAGEQYF; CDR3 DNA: TGTGCCAGCAGTTACAGTGCGGGACTAGCGGGAGAACAGTACTTC
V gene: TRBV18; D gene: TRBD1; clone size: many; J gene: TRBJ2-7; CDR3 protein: CASSHTTGAEQYF; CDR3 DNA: TGTGCCAGCTCACACACGACAGGGGCCGAGCAGTACTTC
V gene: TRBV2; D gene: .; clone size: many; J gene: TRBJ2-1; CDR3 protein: CASTNWGSYNEQFF; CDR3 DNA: TGTGCCAGCACCAATTGGGGGTCCTACAATGAGCAGTTCTTC
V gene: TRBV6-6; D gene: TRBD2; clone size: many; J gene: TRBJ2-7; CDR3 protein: CASSYFRREDSYEQYF; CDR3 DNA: TGTGCCAGCAGTTACTTTCGGCGGGAGGACTCCTACGAGCAGTACTTC
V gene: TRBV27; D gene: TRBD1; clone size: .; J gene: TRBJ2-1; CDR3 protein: CASSIDRVNEQFF; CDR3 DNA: TGTGCCAGCAGCATCGACAGGGTCAATGAGCAGTTCTTC
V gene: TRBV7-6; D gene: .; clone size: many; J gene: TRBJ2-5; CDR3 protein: CASSLAWAKETQYF; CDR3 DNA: TGTGCCAGCAGCTTAGCGTGGGCCAAAGAGACCCAGTACTTC
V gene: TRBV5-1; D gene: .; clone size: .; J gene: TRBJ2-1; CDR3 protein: CASSKQEGAVHNEQFF; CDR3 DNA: TGCGCCAGCAGCAAACAGGAGGGAGCGGTCCACAATGAGCAGTTCTTC
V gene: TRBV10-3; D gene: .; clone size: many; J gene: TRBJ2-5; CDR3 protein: CATKQGPGETQYF; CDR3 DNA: TGTGCCACTAAACAGGGTCCTGGGGAGACCCAGTACTTC
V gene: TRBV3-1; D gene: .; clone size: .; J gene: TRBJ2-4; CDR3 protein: CASSQDSPNIQYF; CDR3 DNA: TGTGCCAGCAGCCAAGATTCACCGAACATTCAGTACTTC
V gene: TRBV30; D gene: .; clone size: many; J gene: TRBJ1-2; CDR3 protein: CAWRSGVLNYGYTF; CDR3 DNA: TGTGCCTGGAGATCTGGGGTACTCAACTATGGCTACACCTTC
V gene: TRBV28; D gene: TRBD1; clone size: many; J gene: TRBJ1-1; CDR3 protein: CASGNDRVREAFF; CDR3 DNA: TGTGCCAGCGGGAACGACAGGGTTCGTGAAGCTTTCTTT
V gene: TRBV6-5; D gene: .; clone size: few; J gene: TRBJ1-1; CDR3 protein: CASSYSEGNTEAFF; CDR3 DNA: TGTGCCAGCAGTTACTCTGAGGGGAACACTGAAGCTTTCTTT
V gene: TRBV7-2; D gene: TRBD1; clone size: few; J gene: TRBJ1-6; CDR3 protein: CASSHRDRGNSPLHF; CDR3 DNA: TGTGCCAGCAGCCACAGGGACAGGGGTAATTCGCCCCTCCACTTT
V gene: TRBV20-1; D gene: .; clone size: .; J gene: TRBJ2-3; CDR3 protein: CSARTKLETGFRFTDTQYF; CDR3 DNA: TGCAGTGCTCGAACCAAACTGGAGACAGGATTCCGTTTCACAGATACGCAGTATTTT
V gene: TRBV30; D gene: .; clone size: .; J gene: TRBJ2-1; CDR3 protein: CAWSARIEQFF; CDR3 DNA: TGTGCCTGGAGTGCCCGTATCGAGCAGTTCTTC
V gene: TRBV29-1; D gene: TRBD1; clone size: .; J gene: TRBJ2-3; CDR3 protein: CSANRGPDTQYF; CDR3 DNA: TGCAGCGCCAACAGGGGGCCGGATACGCAGTATTTT
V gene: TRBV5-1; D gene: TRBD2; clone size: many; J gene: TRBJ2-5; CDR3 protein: CASSSGLAGGTETQYF; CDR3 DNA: TGCGCCAGCAGCAGTGGACTAGCGGGGGGGACAGAGACCCAGTACTTC
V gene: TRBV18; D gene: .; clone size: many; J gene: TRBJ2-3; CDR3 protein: CASSPPTAQNTQYF; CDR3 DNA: TGTGCCAGCTCACCACCGACAGCTCAGAATACGCAGTATTTT
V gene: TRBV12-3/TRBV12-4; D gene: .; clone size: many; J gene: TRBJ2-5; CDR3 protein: CASSWGRKETQYF; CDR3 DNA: TGTGCCAGCAGTTGGGGCAGGAAAGAGACCCAGTACTTC
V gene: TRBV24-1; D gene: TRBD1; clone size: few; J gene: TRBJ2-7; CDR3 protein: CATSDEGQGAMGEQYF; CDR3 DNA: TGTGCCACCAGTGATGAGGGACAGGGGGCGATGGGCGAGCAGTACTTC